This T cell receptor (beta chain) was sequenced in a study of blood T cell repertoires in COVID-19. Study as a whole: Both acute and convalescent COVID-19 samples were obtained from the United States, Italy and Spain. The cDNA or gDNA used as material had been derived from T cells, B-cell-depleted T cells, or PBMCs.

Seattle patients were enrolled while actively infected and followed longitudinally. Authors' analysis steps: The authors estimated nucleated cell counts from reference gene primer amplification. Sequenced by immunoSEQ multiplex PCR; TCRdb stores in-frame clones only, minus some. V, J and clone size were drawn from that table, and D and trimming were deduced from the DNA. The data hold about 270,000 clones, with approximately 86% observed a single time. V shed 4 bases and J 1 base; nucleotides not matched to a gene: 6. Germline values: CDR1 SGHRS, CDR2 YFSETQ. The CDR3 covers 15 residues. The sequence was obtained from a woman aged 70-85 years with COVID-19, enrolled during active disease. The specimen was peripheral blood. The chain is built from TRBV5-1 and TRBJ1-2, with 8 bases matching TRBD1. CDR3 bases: TGCGCCAGCAGCACCTGGACAGGGTATAACTATGGCTACACCTTC. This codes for CASSTWTGYNYGYTF.